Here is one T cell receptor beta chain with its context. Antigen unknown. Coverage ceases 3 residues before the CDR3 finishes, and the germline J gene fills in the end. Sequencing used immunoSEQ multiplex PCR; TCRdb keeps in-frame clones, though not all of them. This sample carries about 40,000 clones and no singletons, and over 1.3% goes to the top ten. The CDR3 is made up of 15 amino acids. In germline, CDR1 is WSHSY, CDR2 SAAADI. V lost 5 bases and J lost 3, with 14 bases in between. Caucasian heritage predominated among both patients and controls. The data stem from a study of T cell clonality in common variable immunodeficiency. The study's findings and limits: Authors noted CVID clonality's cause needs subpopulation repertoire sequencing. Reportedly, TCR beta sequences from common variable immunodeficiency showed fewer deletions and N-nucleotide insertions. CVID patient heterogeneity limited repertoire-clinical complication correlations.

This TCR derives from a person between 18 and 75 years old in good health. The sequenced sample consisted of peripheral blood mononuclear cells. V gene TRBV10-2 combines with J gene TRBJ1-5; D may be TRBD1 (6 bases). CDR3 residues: CASSQMDSINQPQHF. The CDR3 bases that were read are TGCGCCAGCAGTCAGATGGACAGTATCAATCAGCCC.